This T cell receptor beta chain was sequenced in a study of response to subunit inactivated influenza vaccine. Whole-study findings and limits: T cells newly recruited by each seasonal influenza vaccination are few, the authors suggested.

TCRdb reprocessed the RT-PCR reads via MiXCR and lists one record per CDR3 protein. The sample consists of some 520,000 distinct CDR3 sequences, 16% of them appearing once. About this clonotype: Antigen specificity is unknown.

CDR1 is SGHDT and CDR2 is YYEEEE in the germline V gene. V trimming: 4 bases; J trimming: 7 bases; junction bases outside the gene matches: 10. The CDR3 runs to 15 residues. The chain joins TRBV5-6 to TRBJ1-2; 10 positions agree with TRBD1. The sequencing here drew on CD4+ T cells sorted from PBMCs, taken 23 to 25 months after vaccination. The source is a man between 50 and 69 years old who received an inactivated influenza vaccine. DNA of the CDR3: TGTGCCAGCAGCCCATTAGGGACAGGGGTCCGTGGCTACACCTTC. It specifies CASSPLGTGVRGYTF.